This T cell receptor beta chain is from a study of CD8+CD57+ T cells in acquired aplastic anemia. Overall study context: Average DNA yield from sorted CD4+ and CD8+ cells was approximately 3 ug. Study-wide points: Any difference that existed in CD8+ Simpson's diversity between patients and controls was not significant. Patients and controls turned out to have 25 to 30 CD8+ CDR3 sequences in common.

Remarks on this clonotype: Antigen unknown. A much larger clone sits a single nucleotide away, making a read error possible.

The CDR3 loop spans 14 amino acids. J was trimmed by 4 bases and V by 7 bases; bases with no gene match: 5. Patients included in sequencing had previously demonstrated CD8+CD57+ cell expansion by flow cytometry. Receipt of therapy had not occurred in any patient by the time of blood sampling. CDR3 and TCR beta VDJ profiling relied on genomic DNA as the template. TCRdb passed the reads through MiXCR, listing each CDR3 protein once. The sample lists approximately 190,000 distinct CDR3 sequences, just under 50% seen once, with 9.7% in the top ten. Sequencing was carried out using sorted CD4+, CD8+, or CD8+CD57+ T cells (not recorded which) from PBMCs. The chain links TRBV12-3 or TRBV12-4 to TRBJ1-3; 9 bases align to TRBD1. This clonotype was sampled from a human donor with aplastic anemia. CDR3 coding DNA: TGTGCCAGCACCTGGGACAGGGAGGGAAACACCATATATTTT. Encoded protein: CASTWDREGNTIYF.